This entry lists 18 T cell receptor beta chains sequenced from one sample in a study of blood T cell repertoires in COVID-19. Only in-frame clones appear in the TCRdb table, and some are missing; sequencing was by immunoSEQ multiplex PCR. The repertoire holds roughly 350,000 clones, around nine tenths seen once, with about 7% in the top ten. Sequenced input: peripheral blood. The receptors stem from a woman between 65 and 79 years old with COVID-19, enrolled during active disease.

The rearrangement uses TRBV4-1 and TRBJ2-1, with D possibly being TRBD2 (6 bases). V was trimmed by 4 bases and J by 7 bases, leaving 23 bases between them. CDR1 is MGHRA and CDR2 is YSYEKL in the germline V gene. This CDR3 has 17 residues. CDR3 loop: CASSRVPPGLVWNEQFF. CDR3 nucleotides: TGCGCCAGCAGCCGTGTCCCACCGGGACTCGTTTGGAATGAGCAGTTCTTC.

This chain joins TRBV5-6 and TRBJ1-1; 9 bases agree with TRBD1. The ends lost 4 bases at V and 3 bases at J; junction bases unmatched: 7. CDR3 length equals 15 residues. Germline V gene data show CDR1 as SGHDT and CDR2 as YYEEEE. In nucleotides, the CDR3 is TGTGCCAGCAGCCTGGTACAGGGGGCGGACACTGAAGCTTTCTTT. Its protein is CASSLVQGADTEAFF.

This chain connects TRBV14 to TRBJ1-5, with D hard to call. Germline V gives CDR1 SGHDN, CDR2 FVKESK. This CDR3 spans 13 amino acids. V lost 3 bases and J lost 4, with 7 bases in between. The CDR3: CASSQGPNQPQHF. As DNA, the CDR3 is TGTGCCAGCAGCCAGGGCCCAAATCAGCCCCAGCATTTT. Based on the CDR3 plus reference TRBV14 and TRBJ1-5, the full variable domain is EAGVTQFPSHSVIEKGQTVTLRCDPISGHDNLYWYRRVMGKEIKFLLHFVKESKQDESGMPNNRFLAERTGGTYSTLKVQPAELEDSGVYFCASSQGPNQPQHFGDGTRLSIL.

This chain links TRBV7-9 with TRBJ1-2, with 7 bases fitting TRBD1. Germline V gene data show CDR1 as SEHNR and CDR2 as FQNEAQ (reference sequence). The CDR3 length is 15 residues. V lost 0 bases, J lost 8 bases, and 9 bases stayed unmatched. The CDR3 region is CASSLAYRGRGGYTF. CDR3 coding DNA: TGTGCCAGCAGCTTAGCTTACAGGGGTAGAGGGGGCTACACCTTC.

J is TRBJ1-1 and V is TRBV19; 7 bases agree with TRBD1. V was clipped by 5 bases and J by 1 base; unmatched bases: 7. The germline gives CDR1 LNHDA, CDR2 SQIVND (reference sequence). The CDR3 has 15 residues. This CDR3 reads CASSAQGSANTEAFF. The CDR3 region has the DNA TGTGCCAGTAGTGCACAGGGGTCTGCGAACACTGAAGCTTTCTTT.

The chain is built from TRBV18 and TRBJ2-5; 9 nucleotides agree with TRBD2. V shed 2 bases and J 2 bases; nucleotides not matched to a gene: 6. The germline gives CDR1 KGHSH, CDR2 LQKENI. CDR3 length: 16 residues. CDR3 nucleotides: TGTGCCAGCTCACCATCCTTTAGCGGGGGACAAGAGACCCAGTACTTC. It codes for CASSPSFSGGQETQYF.

The gene calls are TRBV19 and TRBJ1-1; D is perhaps TRBD1 (5 bases). With 9 bases removed from V and 1 base from J, the gap between germline ends came to 18 bases. Per germline, CDR1 LNHDA and CDR2 SQIVND (reference sequence). This CDR3 region has 15 residues. The CDR3 protein is CASGRGDRANTEAFF. DNA of the CDR3: TGTGCCAGCGGGCGGGGCGACCGGGCGAACACTGAAGCTTTCTTT.

This sequence joins TRBV7-2 and TRBJ1-2, with 7 bases matching TRBD1. The CDR3 length is 15 residues. The ends lost 5 bases at V and 0 bases at J; junction bases unmatched: 6. The germline gives CDR1 SGHTA, CDR2 FQGNSA. The CDR3 here is CASSPQGNTNYGYTF. The CDR3 bases are TGTGCCAGCAGCCCACAGGGGAATACTAACTATGGCTACACCTTC.

The V and J genes are TRBV5-4 and TRBJ1-5; D not certain. Germline V gives CDR1 SGHNT, CDR2 YYREEE (reference sequence). V lost 0 bases and J 4 bases, leaving 11 bases between the germline ends. CDR3 size: 15 residues. The CDR3 DNA follows: TGTGCCAGCAGCTTGGATCCCGCAGTAAATCAGCCCCAGCATTTT. Its translation: CASSLDPAVNQPQHF.

The gene calls are TRBV24-1 and TRBJ1-2, with 7 bases fitting TRBD1. CDR3 length: 16 amino acids. CDR1 is KGHDR, CDR2 SFDVKD, per germline. V shed 4 bases, J shed 4 bases, and the junction held 11 bases outside the gene matches. The chain's CDR3 is CATSDRSDRAGYGYTF. The DNA of the CDR3 is TGTGCCACCAGTGACCGATCCGACAGGGCTGGCTATGGCTACACCTTC.

The chain employs TRBV19 and TRBJ1-3, with D possibly matching TRBD1 (5 bases). The ends were cut back, 7 bases at V and 0 bases at J, with 16 bases in the middle. The CDR3 is made up of 16 amino acids. Germline V gene sequence: CDR1 LNHDA, CDR2 SQIVND (reference sequence). The CDR3 DNA sequence: TGTGCCAGTAAACCCTCAACCCAGGGCTCTGGAAACACCATATATTTT. Residues: CASKPSTQGSGNTIYF.

The rearrangement links TRBV10-1 to TRBJ1-2; D may be TRBD1 (5 bases). This CDR3 is 14 amino acids long. Between the trimmed V and J ends, which lost 6 bases and 0 bases, there was a span of 11 bases. Germline CDR1 reads WNHNN; CDR2 reads SYGVQD (reference sequence). The CDR3 spells CASSPGGSNYGYTF. Here the CDR3 DNA reads TGCGCCAGCAGCCCCGGGGGTTCTAACTATGGCTACACCTTC.

The chain has TRBV24-1 and TRBJ2-1; 9 nucleotides line up with TRBD2. J gave up 5 bases and V 6 bases, and 7 bases lay outside the gene matches. CDR3 length equals 15 residues. Germline CDR1 is KGHDR and CDR2 is SFDVKD. The DNA for the CDR3 is TGTGCCACCAGTTTTAGCAGCGGGGGGAACAATGAGCAGTTCTTC. This translates into CATSFSSGGNNEQFF.

This clone was counted a single time. The chain links TRBV21-1 to TRBJ1-5; the DNA was not used to check the table's D call, TRBD1. TRBV21-1 is flagged as a pseudogene. The CDR3 has 16 amino acids. This CDR3 reads CASSKETLDRRGAQHF. The DNA of the CDR3 is TGTGCCAGCAGCAAAGAAACCCTGGACAGAAGGGGAGCCCAGCATTTT.

In its sample, this clone was seen once. The rearrangement links TRBV18 to TRBJ2-3; 15 positions agree with TRBD2. Germline loops: CDR1 KGHSH, CDR2 LQKENI. The CDR3 has 17 amino acids. The V segment lost 3 bases and the J segment 0 bases; nucleotides outside the gene matches: 1. The CDR3 reads CASSPGTSGGSTDTQYF. As DNA, the CDR3 is TGTGCCAGCTCACCCGGGACTAGCGGGGGGAGCACAGATACGCAGTATTTT. The variable domain in full, with the rest retrieved from reference TRBV18 and TRBJ2-3, is NAGVMQNPRHLVRRRGQEARLRCSPMKGHSHVYWYRQLPEEGLKFMVYLQKENIIDESGMPKERFSAEFPKEGPSILRIQQVVRGDSAAYFCASSPGTSGGSTDTQYFGPGTRLTVL.

The V gene is TRBV6-5, the J gene TRBJ2-5; 10 bases are a match to TRBD2. The length of the CDR3 is 15 residues. V gave up 8 bases and J gave up 3 bases; unmatched junction bases: 9. The germline V gene has CDR1 MNHEY and CDR2 SVGAGI. The CDR3 nucleotides read TGTGCCAGCCGCCCGGGACTAGCGCGAGAAGAGACCCAGTACTTC. Encoded protein: CASRPGLAREETQYF.

This chain connects TRBV5-6 to TRBJ1-1; D not resolved. The germline V gene has CDR1 SGHDT and CDR2 YYEEEE. The ends were cut back, 2 bases at V and 4 bases at J, with 9 bases in the middle. CDR3 size: 13 residues. CDR3 sequence: CASSLGVGTEAFF. The CDR3 DNA is TGTGCCAGCAGCTTAGGAGTTGGCACTGAAGCTTTCTTT.

The chain combines TRBV29-1 with TRBJ2-7; D might be TRBD1 (6 bases). Germline V gene data show CDR1 as SQVTM and CDR2 as ANQGSEA. The CDR3 loop spans 13 amino acids. V was cut by 6 bases and J by 4 bases, with 16 bases left in between. The CDR3 sequence is CSVSGQSRYEQYF. The CDR3, as DNA: TGCAGCGTCTCCGGACAGTCAAGATACGAGCAGTACTTC.